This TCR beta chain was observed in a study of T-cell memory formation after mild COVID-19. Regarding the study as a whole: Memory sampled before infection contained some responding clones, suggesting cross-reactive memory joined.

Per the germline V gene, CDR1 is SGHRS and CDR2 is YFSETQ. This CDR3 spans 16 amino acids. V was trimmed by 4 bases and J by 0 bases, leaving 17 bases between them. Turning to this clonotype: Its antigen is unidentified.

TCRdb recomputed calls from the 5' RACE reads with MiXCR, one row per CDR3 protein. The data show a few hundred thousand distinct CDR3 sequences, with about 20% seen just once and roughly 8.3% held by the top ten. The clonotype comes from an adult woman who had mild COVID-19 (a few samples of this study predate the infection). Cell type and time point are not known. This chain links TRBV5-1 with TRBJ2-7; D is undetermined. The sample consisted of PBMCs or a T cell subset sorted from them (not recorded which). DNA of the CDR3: TGCGCCAGCAGCGTTGGCCCTTCCCCGCGCTCCTACGAGCAGTACTTC. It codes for CASSVGPSPRSYEQYF.